This TCR beta chain derives from a study of human T cells and chemical hapten exposure. V lost 2 bases to trimming and J lost 2 bases; unmatched junction nucleotides: 5. Germline V lookup: CDR1 SGDLS, CDR2 YYNGEE. The length of the CDR3 is 16 residues. TCRdb re-derived calls from the RACE reads in MiXCR, one entry per CDR3 protein. The data hold 330,000 or so distinct CDR3 sequences, with about 6% observed a single time. Sample time point: patch test 2, 6 weeks after DPC sensitization. Noted treatment: therapeutic diphenylcyclopropenone sensitization with weekly scalp DPC. This material consisted of whole blood, taken in connection with sensitization to the hapten diphenylcyclopropenone (DPC). The source is a woman aged 18 to 35 with alopecia areata. Some clones in this sample may be carry-over from other donors' samples. V usage is TRBV9 and J usage is TRBJ1-2; TRBD1 agrees at 11 bases. In nucleotides, the CDR3 is TGTGCCAGCAGCGTGGGACAGGGGGTTTCCAACTATGGCTACACCTTC. This gives the protein CASSVGQGVSNYGYTF.